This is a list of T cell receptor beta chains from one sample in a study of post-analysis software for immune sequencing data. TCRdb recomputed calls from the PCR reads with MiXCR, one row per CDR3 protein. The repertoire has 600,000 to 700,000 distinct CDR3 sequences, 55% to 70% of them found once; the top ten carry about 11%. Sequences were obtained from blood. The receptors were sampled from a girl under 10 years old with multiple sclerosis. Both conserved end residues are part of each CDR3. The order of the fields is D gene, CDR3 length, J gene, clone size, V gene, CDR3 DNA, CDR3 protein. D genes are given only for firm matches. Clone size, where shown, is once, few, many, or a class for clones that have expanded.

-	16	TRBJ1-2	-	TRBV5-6	TGTGCCAGCAGCTTGCTCAACCTGCTGGCCCTCTATGGCTACACCTTC	CASSLLNLLALYGYTF
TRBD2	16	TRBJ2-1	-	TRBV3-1	TGTGCCAGCAGCCAAGCTCGACTAGCGGGAATGAATGAGCAGTTCTTC	CASSQARLAGMNEQFF
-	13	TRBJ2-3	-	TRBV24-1	TGTGCCACCGCAGGGCAGGGGATAGATACGCAGTATTTT	CATAGQGIDTQYF
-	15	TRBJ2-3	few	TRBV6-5	TGTGCCAGCAGTTACCCGGGGGTATCCACAGATACGCAGTATTTT	CASSYPGVSTDTQYF
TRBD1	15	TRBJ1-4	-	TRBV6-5	TGTGCCAGCAGAGGGGGGGGACAGCGACGTGAAAAACTGTTTTTT	CASRGGGQRREKLFF
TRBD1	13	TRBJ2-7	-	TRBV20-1	TGCAGTGCTGGCTTAACAGGGGTGGCCGAGCAGTACTTC	CSAGLTGVAEQYF
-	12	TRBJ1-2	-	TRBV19	TGTGCCAGTAGCCCCGAAAGCCATGGCTACACCTTC	CASSPESHGYTF
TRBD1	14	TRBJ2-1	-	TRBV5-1	TGCGCCAGCAGCTGGGCGGCAGGGGGCAATGAGCAGTTCTTC	CASSWAAGGNEQFF
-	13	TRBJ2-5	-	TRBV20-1	TGCAGTGCTAGTGAGGGGAACCAAGAGACCCAGTACTTC	CSASEGNQETQYF
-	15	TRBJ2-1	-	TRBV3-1	TGTGCCAGCAGCCAACTGAGAGGACCGTACAATGAGCAGTTCTTC	CASSQLRGPYNEQFF
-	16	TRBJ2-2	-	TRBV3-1	TGTGCCAGCAGCCAAGATTGGATGTCGGACACCGGGGAGCTGTTTTTT	CASSQDWMSDTGELFF
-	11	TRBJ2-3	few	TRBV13	TGTGCCAGCAGCTTAGGCCTAGGACGGTATTTT	CASSLGLGRYF
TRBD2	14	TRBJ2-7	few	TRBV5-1	TGCGCCAGCAGCTTGGATGATAGCGGGATTGAGCAGTACTTC	CASSLDDSGIEQYF
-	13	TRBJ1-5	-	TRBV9	TGTGCCAGCAGCGTAGGTGAGAATCAGCCCCAGCATTTT	CASSVGENQPQHF
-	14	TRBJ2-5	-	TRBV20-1	TGCAGTGCTAGGGTGGCGGGTTTCCAAGAGACCCAGTACTTC	CSARVAGFQETQYF
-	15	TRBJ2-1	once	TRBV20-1	TGCAGTGCTAGATTAAATGCTGGATGGGGCAATGAGCAGTTCTTC	CSARLNAGWGNEQFF
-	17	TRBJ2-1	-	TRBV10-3	TGTGCCATCAGTGAGTCGGGACAGAGCGGCGGGGGCAATGAGCAGTTCTTC	CAISESGQSGGGNEQFF
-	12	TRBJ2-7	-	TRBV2	TGTGCCAGCAGTGAAGCGTTACATGTGCAGTACTTC	CASSEALHVQYF
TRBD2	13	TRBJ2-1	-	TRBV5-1	TGCGCCAGCAACCCGGGGGGGGCAGGGGAGCAGTTCTTC	CASNPGGAGEQFF
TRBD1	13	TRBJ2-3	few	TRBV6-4	TGTGCCAGCAGTGACTACAGGGGGGATACGCAGTATTTT	CASSDYRGDTQYF
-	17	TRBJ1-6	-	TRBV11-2	TGTGCCAGCAGCTTAGAAGGGCCTGTAGTTCAAAATTCACCCCTCCACTTT	CASSLEGPVVQNSPLHF
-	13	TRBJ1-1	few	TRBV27	TGTGCCAGCAGGGCGACGGGGGTGACTGAAGCTTTCTTT	CASRATGVTEAFF
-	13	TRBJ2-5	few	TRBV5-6	TGTGCCAGCAGCGCGGTCCAGCAAGAGACCCAGTACTTT	CASSAVQQETQYF
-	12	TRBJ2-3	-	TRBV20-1	TGCAGTGCTACGGAGAGCACAGATACGCAGTATTTT	CSATESTDTQYF
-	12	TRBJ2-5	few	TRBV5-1	TGCGCCAGCAGCTCGGGGATGGAGACCCAGTACTTC	CASSSGMETQYF
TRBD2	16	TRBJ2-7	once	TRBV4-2	TGTGCCAGCAGCCAAGATGGGCTAGCGGGGACCTACGAGCAGTACTTC	CASSQDGLAGTYEQYF
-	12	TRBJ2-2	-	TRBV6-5	TGTGCCACCACGGAGAACACCGGGGAGCTGTTTTTT	CATTENTGELFF
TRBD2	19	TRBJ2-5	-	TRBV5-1	TGCGCCAGCAGCTGGGGTTCTAGCGGGGGGGCCGTTTCTACAGAGACCCAGTACTTC	CASSWGSSGGAVSTETQYF
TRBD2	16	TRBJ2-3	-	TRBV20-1	TGCAGTGCTGCCGGGACTAGCGGGACATCCGCAGATACGCTGTATTTT	CSAAGTSGTSADTLYF
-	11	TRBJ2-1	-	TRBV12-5	TGTGCTAGTGGTTTGAACAATGAGCAGTTCTTC	CASGLNNEQFF
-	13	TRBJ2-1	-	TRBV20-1	TGCAGTGCTAGTCCCGGCCCGTACAATGAGCAGTTCTTC	CSASPGPYNEQFF
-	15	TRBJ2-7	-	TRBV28	TGTGCCAGCATCACGACATCTAATCCCTCCTACGAGCAGTACTTC	CASITTSNPSYEQYF
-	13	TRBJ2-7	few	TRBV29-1	TGCAGCGTTGTTACCCGCAGGGGCTACGAGCAGTACTTC	CSVVTRRGYEQYF
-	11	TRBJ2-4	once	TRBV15	TGTGCCACCAGCGACCCAAACATTCAGTACTTC	CATSDPNIQYF
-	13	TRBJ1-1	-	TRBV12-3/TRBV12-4	TGTGCCAGCAGTTTGACCCCCGGGACTGAAGCTTTCTTT	CASSLTPGTEAFF
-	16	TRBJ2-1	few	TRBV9	TGTGCCAGCAGCGTAGGAGCCCGTCTGGGCTACAATGAGCAGTTCTTC	CASSVGARLGYNEQFF
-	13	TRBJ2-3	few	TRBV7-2	TGTGCCAGCAGCCCCTCAAGAAAGGATACGCAGTATTTT	CASSPSRKDTQYF